The 21 T cell receptor beta chains below come from one sample, sequenced in a study of Graves' ophthalmopathy and Graves' hyperthyroidism. TCR beta CDR3 regions were amplified from RNA transcripts. HTBI primers were employed in first-round RT-PCR, then a second-round multiplex PCR followed. Each CDR3 protein is one row after TCRdb ran MiXCR on the multiplex PCR reads. The sample shows about 640,000 distinct CDR3 sequences, roughly two fifths of them seen only once. The sample consisted of peripheral blood. These receptors originate from an adult man with Graves' ophthalmopathy.

There are many counts of this clonotype. The chain has TRBV29-1 and TRBJ1-2, with D perhaps TRBD1 (5 bases). CDR1 is SQVTM, CDR2 ANQGSEA, per germline. This CDR3 is built from 12 residues. CDR3 in DNA: TGCGTCGGGGGAGGAAGTAACTATGGCTACACCTTC. It is translated as CVGGGSNYGYTF.

This clonotype was observed many times. The genes are TRBV10-2 and TRBJ1-1; D unresolved. The germline CDR1 and CDR2 sequences are WSHSY and SAAADI. The ends were cut back, 0 bases at V and 5 bases at J, with 4 bases in the middle. The CDR3 sequence is 12 residues long. CDR3 nucleotide sequence: TGCGCCAGCAGTGAGTCGGCGACTGAAGCTTTCTTT. Protein sequence: CASSESATEAFF.

At least ten counts were recorded for this clonotype. This chain links TRBV7-9 with TRBJ2-5; 7 positions match TRBD1. The CDR3 is 14 amino acids. Trimming removed 5 bases from V and 1 base from J; junction bases left unmatched: 4. The germline V gene encodes CDR1 SEHNR and CDR2 FQNEAQ (reference sequence). This chain's CDR3 is CASSARQGQETQYF. Here the CDR3 DNA reads TGTGCCAGCAGCGCACGACAGGGCCAAGAGACCCAGTACTTC.

In this sample, this clonotype turned up a few times. The V call is TRBV3-1, the J call TRBJ1-2; no clear D. This CDR3 is built from 11 residues. Trimming stripped 3 bases from V and 7 bases from J, with 6 bases between. In germline, CDR1 is LGHDT, CDR2 YNNKEL (reference sequence). The CDR3 here is CASSQLSGYTF. CDR3 DNA: TGTGCCAGCAGCCAGTTATCTGGCTACACCTTC.

The chain is built from TRBV30 and TRBJ2-5; D may be TRBD2 (5 bases). V was cut by 3 bases and J by 5 bases, with 10 bases left in between. The CDR3 has 12 residues. Per germline, CDR1 GTSNPN and CDR2 SVGIG (reference sequence). The CDR3 DNA follows: TGTGCCTGGAGGGCTAGCTCGGAGACCCAGTACTTC. Amino acids: CAWRASSETQYF.

This chain uses TRBV19 with TRBJ2-5; the D is unclear. Trimming pared 0 bases from V and 4 bases from J, leaving 12 bases between. From germline, CDR1 is LNHDA and CDR2 SQIVND (reference sequence). The CDR3 is 15 residues long. CDR3 sequence reads: CASSIDLYGPETQYF. CDR3 bases: TGTGCCAGTAGTATAGATCTATACGGTCCAGAGACCCAGTACTTC. The whole variable domain, filled in from reference TRBV19 and TRBJ2-5, reads DGGITQSPKYLFRKEGQNVTLSCEQNLNHDAMYWYRQDPGQGLRLIYYSQIVNDFQKGDIAEGYSVSREKKESFPLTVTSAQKNPTAFYLCASSIDLYGPETQYFGPGTRLLVL.

This clonotype was recorded at least ten times. The CDR3 sequence is CASRGSGYYEQYF. CDR3 DNA: TGTGCCAGCAGGGGGAGCGGGTACTACGAGCAGTACTTC. The chain carries TRBV6-6 and TRBJ2-7, with a weak D call TRBD2 (6 bases). V was clipped by 6 bases and J by 3 bases, with 12 bases between them. CDR3 length equals 13 residues. Germline values: CDR1 MNHNY, CDR2 SVGAGI (reference sequence).

On this clonotype: A much larger clone differs by one base, so this may be a read error. V and J are TRBV5-4 and TRBJ1-1; 9 bases align to TRBD1. The germline V gene has CDR1 SGHNT and CDR2 YYREEE (reference sequence). The CDR3 extends over 14 amino acids. The CDR3 sequence: CASSGDRANTEASF. The CDR3 DNA sequence: TGTGCCAGCAGCGGGGACAGGGCGAACACTGAAGCTTCCTTT.

This clonotype was counted many times. The V gene is TRBV20-1, the J gene TRBJ2-7; tentatively, D is TRBD2 (6 bases). In germline, CDR1 is DFQATT, CDR2 SNEGSKA (reference sequence). V was shortened by 0 bases and J by 3 bases, with 15 bases between the two germline ends. This CDR3 is 15 amino acids long. The CDR3 DNA reads TGCAGTGCTAGAGATCGTACTAGCCGGCTCTACGAGCAGTACTTC. Translated, it gives CSARDRTSRLYEQYF.

This clonotype was picked up many times. The rearrangement links TRBV6-6 to TRBJ2-5; D possibly matches TRBD1 or TRBD2 (5 bases each). Germline assignment: CDR1 MNHNY and CDR2 SVGAGI (reference sequence). V was cut by 6 bases and J by 1 base, with 12 bases left in between. This CDR3 is 14 amino acids long. As DNA, the CDR3 is TGTGCCAGCAGCGATAATGGGGGCCAAGAGACCCAGTACTTC. Translated, it gives CASSDNGGQETQYF.

Notes on this clonotype: A much larger clone differs from this one at a single base, so this may be a read error. CDR3 sequence reads: CASSFERGQETQYF. The CDR3, as DNA: TGTGCCAGCAGCTTTGAGCGGGGTCAAGAGACCCAGTACTTC. The chain recombines TRBV7-2 with TRBJ2-5; 7 bases are a match to TRBD2. V lost 3 bases, J lost 2 bases, and 3 bases stayed unmatched. The CDR3 has 14 amino acids. The germline gives CDR1 SGHTA, CDR2 FQGNSA. Based on the CDR3 plus reference TRBV7-2 and TRBJ2-5, the full variable domain is GAGVSQSPSNKVTEKGKDVELRCDPISGHTALYWYRQSLGQGLEFLIYFQGNSAPDKSGLPSDRFSAERTGGSVSTLTIQRTQQEDSAVYLCASSFERGQETQYFGPGTRLLVL.

This clonotype was counted at least ten times. The chain links TRBV12-3 or TRBV12-4 to TRBJ1-2; a possible D gene is TRBD1 (5 bases). The V end was cut by 5 bases, the J end by 3 bases, with 13 bases between. The CDR3 consists of 14 residues. The CDR3 DNA reads TGTGCCAGCAGTCCAAGGGACGTCTACTATGGCTACACCTTC. Translated: CASSPRDVYYGYTF.

The CDR3 DNA reads TGCAGTGCTATTGAGCCGGGACAGCTAAAAGAGACCCAGTACTTC. Translating gives CSAIEPGQLKETQYF. The chain is built from TRBV20-1 and TRBJ2-5; 7 nucleotides match TRBD1. The germline V gene has CDR1 DFQATT and CDR2 SNEGSKA (reference sequence). There are 15 residues in the CDR3. V trimming: 4 bases; J trimming: 3 bases; junction bases outside the gene matches: 11.

This clonotype showed up many times. The chain carries TRBV2 and TRBJ1-2; a possible D gene is TRBD1 (6 bases). The CDR3 consists of 11 residues. The germline CDR1 and CDR2 sequences are SNHLY and FYNNEI. V was trimmed by 10 bases and J by 7 bases, leaving 13 bases between them. In DNA, the CDR3 is TGTGCCACGCGGGGGGCGGCTGGCTACACCTTC. This codes for CATRGAAGYTF.

The chain recombines TRBV7-8 with TRBJ1-3; D uncertain. This CDR3 contains 15 residues. V lost 5 bases to trimming and J lost 1 base, with 12 bases between them. CDR1 SGHVS and CDR2 FQNEAQ come from the germline V gene. CDR3 nucleotide sequence: TGTGCCAGCAGCCAAGATCTCGAGTCTGGAAACACCATATATTTT. It encodes CASSQDLESGNTIYF.

A remark on this clonotype: A much bigger clone sits one base away, suggesting this may be a read error. The gene calls are TRBV7-6 and TRBJ2-2, with 10 bases that match TRBD1. The V gene end was trimmed by 5 bases and the J gene end by 3 bases; junction bases not matched to a gene: 3. Germline assignment: CDR1 SGHVS and CDR2 FNYEAQ. CDR3 size: 15 residues. CDR3 bases: TGTGCCAGCAGCAGGACAGGGGGGGACACCGGGGAGCTGTTTTTT. It encodes CASSRTGGDTGELFF. The full variable domain, rest sourced from reference TRBV7-6 and TRBJ2-2, is GAGVSQSPRYKVTKRGQDVALRCDPISGHVSLYWYRQALGQGPEFLTYFNYEAQQDKSGLPNDRFSAERPEGSISTLTIQRTEQRDSAMYRCASSRTGGDTGELFFGEGSRLTVL.

V gene TRBV7-3 combines with J gene TRBJ2-2, with a possible D match to TRBD1 (6 bases). This CDR3 is 14 amino acids long. Germline V gene lookup returns CDR1 SGHTA and CDR2 FQGTGA. V was cut by 5 bases and J by 7 bases, with 14 bases left in between. CDR3 sequence (DNA): TGTGCCAGCAGCCAGGGGCGGTCCGGCGGGGAGCTGTTTTTT. This encodes CASSQGRSGGELFF.

This chain connects TRBV10-2 to TRBJ2-2; 10 bases are a match to TRBD2. V was pared by 8 bases and J by 3 bases, with 3 bases of the junction left unmatched. This CDR3 has 14 amino acids. The germline V gene has CDR1 WSHSY and CDR2 SAAADI. The CDR3 sequence: CASSGLAYTGELFF. The CDR3 region has the DNA TGCGCCAGCTCGGGACTAGCGTACACCGGGGAGCTGTTTTTT.

Comments on this clonotype: The junction departs from the called germline gene at one end, perhaps through a read error. The V call is TRBV19, the J call TRBJ2-7; TRBD2 agrees at 11 bases. The CDR3 extends over 14 amino acids. Germline values: CDR1 LNHDA, CDR2 SQIVND (reference sequence). The CDR3 bases are TGCGCCAGCAGCCCAGGGACTAGCGGCTACGAGCAGCACTTC. This translates into CASSPGTSGYEQHF.

The J gene is TRBJ2-5, the V gene TRBV29-1; no definite D call. There are 11 residues in the CDR3. Trimming left V 8 bases short and J 2 bases short, with 9 bases between. Germline V gene data show CDR1 as SQVTM and CDR2 as ANQGSEA. As DNA, the CDR3 is TGCAGCATCACAGAACAAGAGACCCAGTACTTC. Protein: CSITEQETQYF.

The chain couples TRBV10-3 to TRBJ1-1, with TRBD1 identical over 7 bases. The ends lost 10 bases at V and 4 bases at J; junction bases unmatched: 15. Germline assignment: CDR1 ENHRY and CDR2 SYGVKD. The CDR3 consists of 15 residues. The CDR3: CASRSTRQGLTEAFF. In DNA, the CDR3 is TGTGCCAGCAGATCGACCAGACAGGGACTCACTGAAGCTTTCTTT.